These 18 T cell receptor beta chains were all obtained from the same sample, sequenced in a study of blood T cell repertoires in COVID-19. Assay: immunoSEQ multiplex PCR; the TCRdb copy retains only in-frame clones and omits some. The table records around 450,000 clones, around 87% of them present only once. What was sequenced was PBMCs or T cells enriched from blood (not recorded which). The receptors originated from a woman aged 18-29 years who had recovered from COVID-19.

J is TRBJ1-2 and V is TRBV2; no clear D. CDR1 and CDR2 from the germline V gene are SNHLY and FYNNEI. Between the trimmed V and J ends, which lost 1 base and 5 bases, there was a span of 11 bases. The CDR3 is 14 amino acids. CDR3 loop: CASSEVGSEYGYTF. CDR3 nucleotides: TGTGCCAGCAGTGAAGTAGGGAGTGAGTATGGCTACACCTTC. The entire variable domain, with the rest obtained from reference TRBV2 and TRBJ1-2, is as follows: EPEVTQTPSHQVTQMGQEVILRCVPISNHLYFYWYRQILGQKVEFLVSFYNNEISEKSEIFDDQFSVERPDGSNFTLKIRSTKLEDSAMYFCASSEVGSEYGYTFGSGTRLTVV.

The chain couples TRBV2 to TRBJ1-3; 7 nucleotides align to TRBD1. The CDR3 is 17 residues long. The trim removed 0 bases at V and 2 bases at J, leaving 7 bases unmatched. Germline CDR1 is SNHLY and CDR2 is FYNNEI. This CDR3 reads CASSEAPGGRTGNTIYF. The CDR3 coding sequence is TGTGCCAGCAGTGAAGCGCCAGGGGGTCGGACTGGAAACACCATATATTTT.

The CDR3 reads CASSFTGSNEKLFF. CDR3 DNA sequence: TGTGCCAGCAGTTTTACGGGGTCTAATGAAAAACTGTTTTTT. This chain joins TRBV28 and TRBJ1-4, with unresolved D. CDR1 MDHEN and CDR2 SYDVKM come from the germline V gene. The ends were cut back, 3 bases at V and 3 bases at J, with 8 bases in the middle. CDR3 size: 14 residues.

With respect to this clone: Different DNA sequences within this sample yield the same CDR3. The rearrangement joins TRBV30 to TRBJ2-2; a weak D match, TRBD1 (5 bases). The CDR3 extends over 12 amino acids. Germline V gene lookup returns CDR1 GTSNPN and CDR2 SVGIG (reference sequence). V was pared by 0 bases and J by 6 bases, with 5 bases between. The CDR3 bases are TGTGCCTGGAGTGTAGGGGCCGGGGAGCTGTTTTTT. Its translation: CAWSVGAGELFF.

The V and J genes are TRBV5-4 and TRBJ1-2, with D perhaps matching TRBD1 (5 bases). V gave up 5 bases and J gave up 8 bases, with 22 bases separating them. The CDR3 extends over 15 amino acids. Germline assignment: CDR1 SGHNT and CDR2 YYREEE (reference sequence). The CDR3 is CASRITGTKAGGYTF. For the CDR3, the DNA is TGTGCCAGCAGGATTACCGGGACTAAAGCTGGGGGCTACACCTTC. The variable domain in full, completed from reference TRBV5-4 and TRBJ1-2, reads ETGVTQSPTHLIKTRGQQVTLRCSSQSGHNTVSWYQQALGQGPQFIFQYYREEENGRGNFPPRFSGLQFPNYSSELNVNALELDDSALYLCASRITGTKAGGYTFGSGTRLTVV.

The chain links TRBV7-2 to TRBJ2-1, with 7 bases that match TRBD2. Looked up from germline, CDR1 is SGHTA and CDR2 is FQGNSA. The CDR3 runs to 15 residues. Trimming at V came to 0 bases and at J to 8 bases, leaving 7 bases not matched to a gene. In nucleotides, the CDR3 is TGTGCCAGCAGCTTAGCGGGACTATATACGGATGAGCAGTTCTTC. Residues: CASSLAGLYTDEQFF. The variable domain in full, with the rest retrieved from reference TRBV7-2 and TRBJ2-1, is GAGVSQSPSNKVTEKGKDVELRCDPISGHTALYWYRQSLGQGLEFLIYFQGNSAPDKSGLPSDRFSAERTGGSVSTLTIQRTQQEDSAVYLCASSLAGLYTDEQFFGPGTRLTVL.

The V gene is TRBV10-3, the J gene TRBJ1-5; maybe TRBD1 (5 bases). V was clipped by 4 bases and J by 0 bases, with 7 bases between them. The CDR3 has 14 residues. CDR1 and CDR2 (germline): ENHRY, SYGVKD. Here the CDR3 DNA reads TGTGCCATCAGTGGGGGCGTTAGCAATCAGCCCCAGCATTTT. Protein sequence: CAISGGVSNQPQHF.

Comment on this clone: The sample holds other DNA sequences that translate to the same CDR3. This chain connects TRBV18 to TRBJ2-7, with D possibly matching TRBD1 (6 bases). V lost 6 bases to trimming and J lost 4 bases, with 13 bases between them. The CDR3 covers 13 residues. From germline, CDR1 is KGHSH and CDR2 LQKENI. CDR3 in amino acids: CASSPGQIYEQYF. As DNA, the CDR3 is TGTGCCAGCTCTCCCGGACAGATATACGAGCAGTACTTC.

The V gene is TRBV10-3, the J gene TRBJ2-7; possible D gene TRBD1, 6 bases. CDR1 is ENHRY, CDR2 SYGVKD, per germline. The V end lost 7 bases, the J end lost 6 bases, and 19 bases lay between the germline ends. CDR3 length: 14 residues. CDR3 sequence (DNA): TGTGCCATCAACCAGGCAGGGGTTCTGAGCGAGCAGTACTTC. Encoded protein: CAINQAGVLSEQYF.

The chain carries TRBV5-1 and TRBJ2-3, with 12 bases that match TRBD2. V lost 2 bases to trimming and J lost 6 bases; unmatched junction nucleotides: 10. This CDR3 spans 17 amino acids. Looked up from germline, CDR1 is SGHRS and CDR2 is YFSETQ. DNA of the CDR3: TGCGCCAGCAGCTTTCGTGCTAGCGGGGGGGCCGGTGATACGCAGTATTTT. This codes for CASSFRASGGAGDTQYF.

The V gene is TRBV28, the J gene TRBJ2-5; no clear D. This CDR3 is 13 amino acids long. V lost 6 bases and J lost 5, with 13 bases in between. CDR1 and CDR2 from the germline V gene are MDHEN and SYDVKM. The CDR3 region has the DNA TGTGCCAGCAGCCCACCCGGGTGGGAGACCCAGTACTTC. Amino acid sequence: CASSPPGWETQYF.

This chain joins TRBV30 and TRBJ2-7; D may be TRBD1 (5 bases). This CDR3 spans 14 amino acids. The germline V gene encodes CDR1 GTSNPN and CDR2 SVGIG (reference sequence). Trimming took off 0 bases at V and 2 bases at J, with 11 bases between the two ends. CDR3 bases: TGTGCCTGGAGTGTAGGGGCTGGGGCCTACGAGCAGTACTTC. Protein: CAWSVGAGAYEQYF.

The rearrangement links TRBV30 to TRBJ2-1; 11 nucleotides match TRBD2. Germline-derived CDR1 and CDR2 are GTSNPN and SVGIG (reference sequence). V shed 7 bases, J shed 0 bases, and the junction held 8 bases outside the gene matches. The CDR3 totals 16 residues. The CDR3 protein is CASSTSGVSSYNEQFF. The CDR3 DNA is TGTGCCTCCTCGACTAGCGGGGTGAGCTCCTACAATGAGCAGTTCTTC.

Here the CDR3 reads CASSSRQGSQETQYF. The CDR3 DNA sequence: TGTGCCAGCAGCTCTAGACAGGGTAGTCAAGAGACCCAGTACTTC. The chain links TRBV7-8 to TRBJ2-5; 7 bases fit TRBD1. The CDR3 covers 15 residues. Trimming removed 4 bases from V and 2 bases from J; junction bases left unmatched: 7. Germline CDR1 reads SGHVS; CDR2 reads FQNEAQ.

This clone was counted once. The chain combines TRBV29-1 with TRBJ1-1, with D possibly matching TRBD1 (6 bases). V lost 8 bases to trimming and J lost 2 bases, with 15 bases between them. Germline V gives CDR1 SQVTM, CDR2 ANQGSEA. This CDR3 region has 13 residues. CDR3 in amino acids: CSIKVGGNTEAFF. The CDR3 bases are TGCAGCATCAAAGTAGGGGGTAACACTGAAGCTTTCTTT. The entire variable domain, with the rest obtained from reference TRBV29-1 and TRBJ1-1, is as follows: SAVISQKPSRDICQRGTSLTIQCQVDSQVTMMFWYRQQPGQSLTLIATANQGSEATYESGFVIDKFPISRPNLTFSTLTVSNMSPEDSSIYLCSIKVGGNTEAFFGQGTRLTVV.

The rearrangement links TRBV12-3 or TRBV12-4 to TRBJ1-3, with 7 bases fitting TRBD1. The CDR3 extends over 13 amino acids. With 8 bases clipped from V and 7 bases from J, the junction kept 8 bases outside the gene matches. The CDR3 bases are TGTGCCAGCGGTAGGGGCAGGGGGAACACCATATATTTT. Protein sequence: CASGRGRGNTIYF.

The rearrangement uses TRBV9 and TRBJ1-5, with a weak D call TRBD1 (6 bases). The CDR3 is 15 residues long. The V and J ends lost 2 bases and 5 bases respectively, with 14 bases between them. In germline, CDR1 is SGDLS, CDR2 YYNGEE. The CDR3, as DNA: TGTGCCAGCAGCGTTGACTCAGGGGTGGATCAGCCCCAGCATTTT. It codes for CASSVDSGVDQPQHF.

CDR3 loop: CASSFRTSTEAFF. Here the CDR3 DNA reads TGTGCCAGCAGTTTTAGGACAAGCACTGAAGCTTTCTTT. The chain couples TRBV12-3 or TRBV12-4 to TRBJ1-1, with D maybe TRBD1 (5 bases). The ends were cut back, 3 bases at V and 4 bases at J, with 9 bases in the middle. The length of the CDR3 is 13 residues.